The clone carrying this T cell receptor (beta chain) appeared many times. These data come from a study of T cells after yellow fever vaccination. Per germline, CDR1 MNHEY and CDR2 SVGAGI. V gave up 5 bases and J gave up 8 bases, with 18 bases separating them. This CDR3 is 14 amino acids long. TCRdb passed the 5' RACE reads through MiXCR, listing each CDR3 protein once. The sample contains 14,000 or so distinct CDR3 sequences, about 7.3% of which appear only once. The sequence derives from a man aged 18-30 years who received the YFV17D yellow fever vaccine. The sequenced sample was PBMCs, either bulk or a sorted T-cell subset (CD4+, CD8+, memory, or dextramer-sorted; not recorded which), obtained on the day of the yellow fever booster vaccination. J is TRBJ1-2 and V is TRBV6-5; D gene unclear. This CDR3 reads CASSTRGPQMGYTF. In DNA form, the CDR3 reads TGTGCCAGCAGTACGCGAGGGCCCCAGATGGGCTACACCTTC.